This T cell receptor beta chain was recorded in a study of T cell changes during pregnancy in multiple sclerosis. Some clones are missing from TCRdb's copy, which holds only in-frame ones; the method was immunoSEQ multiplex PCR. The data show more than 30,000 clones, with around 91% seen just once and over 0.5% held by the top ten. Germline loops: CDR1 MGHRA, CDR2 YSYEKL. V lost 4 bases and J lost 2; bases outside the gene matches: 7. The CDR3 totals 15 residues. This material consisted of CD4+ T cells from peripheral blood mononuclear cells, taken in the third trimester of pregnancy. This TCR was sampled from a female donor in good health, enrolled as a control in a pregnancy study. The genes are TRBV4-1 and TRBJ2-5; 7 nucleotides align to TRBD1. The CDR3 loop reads CASSLPGQNQETQYF. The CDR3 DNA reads TGCGCCAGCAGCCTCCCGGGACAGAATCAAGAGACCCAGTACTTC.